The rows below give T cell receptor beta chains drawn from one sample of a study of human T cells and chemical hapten exposure. A single record per CDR3 protein comes from TCRdb applying MiXCR to the RACE reads. The sample yields 30,000 to 40,000 distinct CDR3 sequences, 5.5% to 7.5% seen once. Sequencing was performed on whole blood, taken in connection with sensitization to the hapten diphenylcyclopropenone (DPC). The receptor source for this set is a woman in her twenties or thirties with alopecia areata. Some clones in this sample may be carry-over from other donors' samples. CDR3s include the opening cysteine and the closing phenylalanine or tryptophan. Fields, in order: V gene, clone size, D gene, J gene, CDR3 protein, CDR3 DNA. The D gene is left open where the match is weak. Clone sizes are given selectively: once, few, many, or a class where the clone is expanded.

TRBV28,few,.,TRBJ2-7,CASTSGPYEQYF,TGTGCCAGCACCTCTGGGCCCTACGAGCAGTACTTC
TRBV2,many,.,TRBJ2-1,CASSEAEGDEQFF,TGTGCCAGCAGTGAAGCGGAGGGGGATGAGCAGTTCTTC
TRBV2,many,TRBD1,TRBJ1-6,CASSEAQGAHSPLHF,TGTGCCAGCAGTGAAGCTCAGGGGGCGCATTCACCCCTCCACTTT
TRBV7-2,many,.,TRBJ1-1,CASSLRQSFTEAFF,TGTGCCAGCAGCTTACGACAGTCCTTCACTGAAGCTTTCTTT
TRBV18,many,.,TRBJ2-2,CASSPTQGNTGELFF,TGTGCCAGCTCACCTACCCAGGGAAACACCGGGGAGCTGTTTTTT
TRBV20-1,many,.,TRBJ2-7,CSARLREQYF,TGCAGTGCTAGACTCCGGGAGCAGTACTTC
TRBV20-1,few,TRBD1,TRBJ1-4,CSARDGTGDEKLFF,TGCAGTGCTAGGGACGGGACAGGGGATGAAAAACTGTTTTTT
TRBV7-9,.,.,TRBJ2-2,CASSSPGSYTGELFF,TGTGCCAGCAGCTCCCCCGGGTCATACACCGGGGAGCTGTTTTTT
TRBV25-1,.,.,TRBJ1-5,CASSALDLNQPQHF,TGTGCCAGCAGTGCACTGGATCTCAATCAGCCCCAGCATTTT
TRBV18,.,.,TRBJ2-1,CASSESSYNEQFF,TGTGCCAGCTCAGAGAGCTCCTACAATGAGCAGTTCTTC
TRBV5-1,.,TRBD1,TRBJ2-3,CASSKGQVRTDTQYF,TGCGCCAGCAGCAAGGGACAGGTGCGCACAGATACGCAGTATTTT
TRBV20-1,.,.,TRBJ2-3,CSAQDLADTQYF,TGCAGTGCTCAGGACTTGGCAGATACGCAGTATTTT
TRBV3-1,many,TRBD2,TRBJ2-3,CASSPYRASGGQKTSTDTQYF,TGTGCCAGCAGCCCTTACCGGGCTAGCGGGGGCCAAAAAACTAGCACAGATACGCAGTATTTT
TRBV28,.,.,TRBJ2-5,CASSFGGRETQYF,TGTGCCAGCAGTTTCGGAGGGCGAGAGACCCAGTACTTC
TRBV6-6,many,TRBD1,TRBJ1-6,CASSYQGENSPLHF,TGTGCCAGCAGTTACCAGGGGGAGAATTCACCCCTCCACTTT
TRBV11-2,.,TRBD1,TRBJ2-7,CASSLGRGGQGGPLPYF,TGTGCCAGCAGCTTAGGGCGGGGGGGACAGGGGGGCCCCCTTCCGTACTTC
TRBV5-4,few,.,TRBJ2-3,CASSLTGSDTQYF,TGTGCCAGCAGCCTCACGGGCTCTGATACGCAGTATTTT
TRBV20-1,many,.,TRBJ2-3,CSARAPNGNTQYF,TGCAGTGCTAGGGCCCCAAACGGAAATACGCAGTATTTT
TRBV7-2,many,.,TRBJ2-1,CASRWGGAIDEQFF,TGTGCCAGCAGATGGGGGGGGGCCATAGATGAGCAGTTCTTC
TRBV5-1,few,TRBD2,TRBJ2-3,CASSLTSPRGLAGNTDTQYF,TGCGCCAGCAGCTTGACCTCTCCCCGGGGGCTAGCGGGAAACACAGATACGCAGTATTTT